The rows below give T cell receptor delta chains drawn from one sample of a study of delta chains in infants with herpesvirus infections. TCRdb reprocessed the RT-PCR reads through CATT. This table has around 500 delta-chain clones, around a fifth appearing once. The sequencing used peripheral blood, collected at time point 2 of longitudinal follow-up. The receptor set was obtained from a human donor who was a Ugandan infant, either HIV-exposed or HIV-unexposed (not recorded which). Both conserved end residues are part of each CDR3. The order of the fields is clone size, V gene, J gene, D gene, CDR3 protein, CDR3 DNA. The D gene is left open where the match is weak. Clone sizes are given selectively: once, few, many, or a class where the clone is expanded.

>-|TRAV29/DV5|TRDJ1|-
CAASYTNSYVGEFCADKLIF
TGTGCAGCAAGCTATACCAATTCCTACGTGGGGGAATTCTGTGCCGATAAACTCATCTTT
>large|TRDV1|TRDJ1|-
CALGVRVGYTDKLIF
TGTGCTCTTGGGGTAAGAGTGGGCTACACCGATAAACTCATCTTT
>large|TRDV1|TRDJ1|TRDD3
CALGGLPRTGGYPLAPYTDKLIF
TGTGCTCTTGGGGGGCTTCCCCGTACTGGGGGATACCCTCTTGCCCCGTACACCGATAAACTCATCTTT
>-|TRDV2|TRDJ1|TRDD3
CACDTSLGAPDKLIF
TGTGCCTGTGACACCAGCCTGGGGGCCCCCGATAAACTCATCTTT
>hyperexpanded|TRDV1|TRDJ1|-
CALGESGPVLGDKLIF
TGTGCTCTTGGGGAATCAGGACCTGTACTGGGAGATAAACTCATCTTT
>large|TRDV1|TRDJ1|TRDD3
CALGGPGVGDTRPYTDKLIF
TGTGCTCTTGGGGGGCCTGGTGTGGGGGATACGCGTCCGTACACCGATAAACTCATCTTT
>large|TRDV1|TRDJ1|TRDD3
CALGQSVLGDKGCRDKLIF
TGTGCTCTTGGCCAATCAGTACTGGGGGATAAAGGTTGTAGGGATAAACTCATCTTT
>large|TRDV2|TRDJ3|TRDD3
CACDPLTAGGPSSWDTRQMFF
TGTGCCTGTGACCCCCTCACTGCTGGGGGGCCAAGCTCCTGGGACACCCGACAGATGTTTTTC
>large|TRDV1|TRDJ1|TRDD2
CALGVIFLPSSLRYTDKLIF
TGTGCTCTTGGGGTAATATTTTTACCTTCCTCACTTCGATACACCGATAAACTCATCTTT
>-|TRAV38-2/DV8|TRDJ1|-
CAYRRRFLLPSGGPDKLIF
TGTGCTTATAGGAGGAGGTTTCTCCTGCCATCGGGGGGACCCGATAAACTCATCTTT
>hyperexpanded|TRAV38-2/DV8|TRDJ1|-
CAYRRTFLPKLVLGGPYTDKLIF
TGTGCTTATAGGAGGACCTTCCTACCAAAACTCGTACTGGGGGGCCCGTACACCGATAAACTCATCTTT
>medium-sized|TRDV1|TRDJ2|TRDD3
CALGPPGIRNPRTAQLFF
TGTGCTCTTGGGCCCCCGGGGATACGCAATCCTCGGACAGCACAACTCTTCTTT
>-|TRDV1|TRDJ1|-
CALGGPQSLVTDKLIF
TGTGCTCTTGGGGGACCCCAATCACTGGTTACCGATAAACTCATCTTT
>few|TRDV1|TRDJ1|TRDD3
CALGERRLLLGDTYTDKLIF
TGTGCTCTTGGGGAGCGCCGTCTCCTACTGGGGGATACTTACACCGATAAACTCATCTTT
>large|TRDV3|TRDJ1|TRDD3
CALLYWGSLGRTDKLIF
TGTGCCTTGCTTTACTGGGGGTCCCTCGGGCGTACCGATAAACTCATCTTT
>-|TRDV1|TRDJ1|-
CALGESFISLRTSYTDKLIF
TGTGCTCTTGGGGAATCATTTATAAGCCTGCGAACCTCGTACACCGATAAACTCATCTTT
>large|TRDV1|TRDJ1|TRDD3
CALGEPWGGIRVNTDKLIF
TGTGCTCTTGGGGAACCTTGGGGGGGGATACGCGTGAACACCGATAAACTCATCTTT
>large|TRDV2|TRDJ1|TRDD3
CACDSRWGIPDKLIF
TGTGCCTGTGACAGTCGATGGGGGATTCCCGATAAACTCATCTTT
>large|TRDV1|TRDJ1|TRDD3
CALGESRRGIPIRFTDKLIF
TGTGCTCTTGGGGAATCTCGGCGGGGGATACCGATACGGTTCACCGATAAACTCATCTTT
>large|TRDV3|TRDJ1|-
CAFNCLPGQRFFGYTDKLIF
TGTGCCTTTAATTGTCTGCCCGGGCAGCGGTTCTTCGGGTACACCGATAAACTCATCTTT
>large|TRDV1|TRDJ2|TRDD3
CALGELGRDTPLLTAQLFF
TGTGCTCTTGGGGAATTAGGCAGGGATACTCCCCTTTTGACAGCACAACTCTTCTTT
>large|TRDV3|TRDJ1|-
CAFRRRTFLPYLGADDKLIF
TGTGCCTTTAGGAGGCGGACCTTCCTCCCATACCTGGGGGCCGACGATAAACTCATCTTT
>large|TRDV3|TRDJ1|-
CASWPSRTGTDKLIF
TGTGCCTCTTGGCCTTCACGTACCGGCACCGATAAACTCATCTTT
>hyperexpanded|TRDV3|TRDJ1|TRDD3
CSLLGDTRAGDKLIF
TGTTCCCTACTGGGGGATACGCGGGCTGGCGATAAACTCATCTTT
>large|TRDV1|TRDJ1|TRDD3
CALGAGRTLARLGDTKYTDKLIF
TGTGCTCTTGGGGCGGGGCGTACGTTAGCACGACTGGGGGATACGAAGTACACCGATAAACTCATCTTT
>large|TRDV2|TRDJ1|TRDD3
CACDTLSMGDTPRLHTDKLIF
TGTGCCTGTGACACCCTATCGATGGGGGATACGCCCCGCTTGCACACCGATAAACTCATCTTT
>hyperexpanded|TRDV2|TRDJ1|-
CACVKRTGYKLIF
TGTGCCTGTGTTAAACGGACTGGTTATAAACTCATCTTT
>large|TRDV1|TRDJ2|TRDD3
CALGDANFYKSSVLGTPLTAQLFF
TGTGCTCTTGGGGACGCGAACTTCTACAAAAGTTCCGTACTGGGGACTCCTTTGACAGCACAACTCTTCTTT
>medium-sized|TRDV1|TRDJ1|-
CALGDRTAGIRCADTDKLIF
TGTGCTCTTGGGGACAGAACAGCTGGGATAAGGTGCGCCGACACCGATAAACTCATCTTT
>large|TRDV2|TRDJ1|-
CACDILSLGLPTSGGSYTDKLIF
TGTGCCTGTGACATTCTTTCTCTCGGGCTTCCTACGTCTGGGGGATCGTACACCGATAAACTCATCTTT
>medium-sized|TRDV1|TRDJ1|-
CALGGRSLNTDKLIF
TGTGCTCTTGGGGGCCGCTCGCTAAACACCGATAAACTCATCTTT
>large|TRDV1|TRDJ1|TRDD3
CALGDSTRDTLTDKLIF
TGTGCTCTTGGGGACTCTACGAGGGATACGCTAACCGATAAACTCATCTTT
>large|TRDV1|TRDJ1|TRDD2
CALGDAFLLAAGIPDKLIF
TGTGCTCTTGGGGACGCTTTCCTACTCGCGGCTGGGATCCCCGATAAACTCATCTTT
>large|TRDV3|TRDJ1|TRDD2
CATTFLPGYTDKLIF
TGTGCCACCACCTTCCTACCGGGGTACACCGATAAACTCATCTTT
>large|TRDV1|TRDJ1|-
CALGELVSTDKLIF
TGTGCTCTTGGGGAACTAGTGTCCACCGATAAACTCATCTTT
>medium-sized|TRDV3|TRDJ1|-
CADLWSGDQGVTDKLIF
TGTGCCGATTTATGGTCTGGGGATCAGGGGGTCACCGATAAACTCATCTTT
>large|TRAV29/DV5|TRDJ1|TRDD2
CAASESASYPRGMTDKLIF
TGTGCAGCAAGCGAGTCCGCTTCCTACCCACGAGGGATGACCGATAAACTCATCTTT
>large|TRDV1|TRDJ1|-
CALGELRRSLQVGDLELIF
TGTGCTCTTGGGGAACTCCGTCGTTCTCTTCAGGTAGGGGATCTTGAACTCATCTTT
>medium-sized|TRDV1|TRDJ2|-
CALGERTHRGLTLLGTAQLFF
TGTGCTCTTGGGGAACGGACCCATCGAGGTCTCACCCTGCTTGGGACAGCACAACTCTTCTTT
>large|TRDV1|TRDJ1|-
CALGEPPLFSGPLHLHYTDKLIF
TGTGCTCTTGGGGAACCCCCATTATTCAGTGGGCCTCTACACCTCCACTACACCGATAAACTCATCTTT